This T cell receptor (beta chain) was identified during a study of blood T cells in healthy people across ages. General study findings and limits: Higher naive T cell percentage went strongly together with higher TCR beta diversity.

There are 15 residues in the CDR3. Germline CDR1 SGHRS, CDR2 YFSETQ. Trimming stripped 0 bases from V and 7 bases from J, with 14 bases between. Together with a sample-barcoded 5' primer, a J-beta primer mix was included in a second PCR lasting 7 to 11 cycles. Using its own MiXCR run on the 5' RACE reads, TCRdb lists one record per CDR3 protein. The sample lists approximately 940,000 distinct CDR3 sequences, approximately 49% occurring once. Turning to this clonotype: Its antigen is unidentified.

The receptor's source is a man aged 30 to 39 in good health. The chain is built from TRBV5-1 and TRBJ2-1, with D possibly being TRBD1 (5 bases). Source material: blood. The CDR3 sequence is CASSLAGRSRNEQFF. As DNA, the CDR3 is TGCGCCAGCAGCTTGGCAGGGCGGTCTCGAAATGAGCAGTTCTTC.